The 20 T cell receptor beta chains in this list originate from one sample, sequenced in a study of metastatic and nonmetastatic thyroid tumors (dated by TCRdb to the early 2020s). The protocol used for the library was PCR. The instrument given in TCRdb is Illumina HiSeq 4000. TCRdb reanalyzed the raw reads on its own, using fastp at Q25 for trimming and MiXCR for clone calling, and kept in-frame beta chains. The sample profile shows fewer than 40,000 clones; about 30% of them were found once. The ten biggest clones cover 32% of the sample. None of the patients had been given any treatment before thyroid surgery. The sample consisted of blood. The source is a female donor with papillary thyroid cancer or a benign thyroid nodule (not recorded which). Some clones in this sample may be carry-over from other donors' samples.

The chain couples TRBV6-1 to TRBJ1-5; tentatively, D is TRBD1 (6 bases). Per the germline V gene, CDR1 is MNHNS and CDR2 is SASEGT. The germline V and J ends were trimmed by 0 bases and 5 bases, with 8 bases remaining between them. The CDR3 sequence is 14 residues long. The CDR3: CASSEARGDQPQHF. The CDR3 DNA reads TGTGCCAGCAGTGAAGCTAGGGGGGATCAGCCCCAGCATTTT.

Written as DNA, the CDR3 is TGTGCCTGGAGTGTACTCGACCGGAATAATTCACCCCTCCACTTT. Its translation is CAWSVLDRNNSPLHF. V gene TRBV30 combines with J gene TRBJ1-6; D is ambiguous. Germline V CDR1 and CDR2: GTSNPN, SVGIG (reference sequence). V lost 0 bases to trimming and J lost 5 bases, with 11 bases between them. The CDR3 sequence is 15 residues long.

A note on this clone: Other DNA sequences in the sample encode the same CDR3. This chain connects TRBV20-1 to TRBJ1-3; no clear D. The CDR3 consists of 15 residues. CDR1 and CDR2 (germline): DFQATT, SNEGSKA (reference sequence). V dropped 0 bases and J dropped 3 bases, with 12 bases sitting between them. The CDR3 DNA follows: TGCAGTGCTAGAGATTTGTCACCATTTGGAAACACCATATATTTT. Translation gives CSARDLSPFGNTIYF.

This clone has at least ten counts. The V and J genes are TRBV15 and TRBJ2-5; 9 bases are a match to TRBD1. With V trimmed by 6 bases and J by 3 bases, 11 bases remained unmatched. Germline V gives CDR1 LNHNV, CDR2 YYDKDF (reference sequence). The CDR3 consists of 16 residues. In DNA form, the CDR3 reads TGTGCCACCAGAGAAAATACAGGACAGGGGAAAGAGACCCAGTACTTC. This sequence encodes CATRENTGQGKETQYF. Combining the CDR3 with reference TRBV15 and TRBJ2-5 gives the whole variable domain DAMVIQNPRYQVTQFGKPVTLSCSQTLNHNVMYWYQQKSSQAPKLLFHYYDKDFNNEADTPDNFQSRRPNTSFCFLDIRSPGLGDTAMYLCATRENTGQGKETQYFGPGTRLLVL.

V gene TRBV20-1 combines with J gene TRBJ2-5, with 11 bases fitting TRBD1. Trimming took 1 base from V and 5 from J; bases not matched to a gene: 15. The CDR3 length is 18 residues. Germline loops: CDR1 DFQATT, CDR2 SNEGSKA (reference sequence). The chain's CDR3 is CSARGGRTGGREWETQYF. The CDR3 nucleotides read TGCAGTGCTAGAGGGGGGCGGACAGGGGGCAGGGAGTGGGAGACCCAGTACTTC.

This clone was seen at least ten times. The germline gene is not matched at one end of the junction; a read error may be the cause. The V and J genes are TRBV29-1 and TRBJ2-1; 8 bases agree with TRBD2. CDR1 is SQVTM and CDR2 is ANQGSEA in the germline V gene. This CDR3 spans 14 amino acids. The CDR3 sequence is CGVPSGSSYNEQFF. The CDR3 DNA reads TGCGGCGTCCCAAGCGGGAGCTCCTACAATGAGCAGTTCTTC.

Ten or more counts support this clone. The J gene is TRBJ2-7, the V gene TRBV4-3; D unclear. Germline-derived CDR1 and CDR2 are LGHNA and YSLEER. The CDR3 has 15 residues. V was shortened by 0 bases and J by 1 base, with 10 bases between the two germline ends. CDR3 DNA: TGCGCCAGCAGCCAAGAGAGGCAGATTTCCTACGAGCAGTACTTC. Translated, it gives CASSQERQISYEQYF.

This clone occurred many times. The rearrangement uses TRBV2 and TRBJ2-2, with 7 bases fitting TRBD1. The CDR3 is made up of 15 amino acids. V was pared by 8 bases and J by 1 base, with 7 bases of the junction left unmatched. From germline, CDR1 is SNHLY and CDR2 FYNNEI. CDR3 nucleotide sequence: TGTGCCAGCGACAGGGTGGGATTGAACACCGGGGAGCTGTTTTTT. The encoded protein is CASDRVGLNTGELFF. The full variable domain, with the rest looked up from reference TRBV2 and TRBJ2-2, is EPEVTQTPSHQVTQMGQEVILRCVPISNHLYFYWYRQILGQKVEFLVSFYNNEISEKSEIFDDQFSVERPDGSNFTLKIRSTKLEDSAMYFCASDRVGLNTGELFFGEGSRLTVL.

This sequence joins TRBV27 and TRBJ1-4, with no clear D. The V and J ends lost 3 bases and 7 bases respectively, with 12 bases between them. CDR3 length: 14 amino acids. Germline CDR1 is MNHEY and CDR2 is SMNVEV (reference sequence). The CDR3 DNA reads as TGTGCCAGCAGTTTGGGGAGGCGCGGTGAAAAACTGTTTTTT. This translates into CASSLGRRGEKLFF.

This CDR3 reads CASSLARGNSPLHF. The DNA for the CDR3 is TGCGCCAGCAGCTTGGCCCGGGGAAATTCACCCCTCCACTTT. The chain recombines TRBV5-1 with TRBJ1-6; D remains ambiguous. Trimming pared 0 bases from V and 7 bases from J, leaving 8 bases between. Germline-derived CDR1 and CDR2 are SGHRS and YFSETQ. The CDR3 is 14 residues long. Complete variable domain (other parts from reference TRBV5-1 and TRBJ1-6): KAGVTQTPRYLIKTRGQQVTLSCSPISGHRSVSWYQQTPGQGLQFLFEYFSETQRNKGNFPGRFSGRQFSNSRSEMNVSTLELGDSALYLCASSLARGNSPLHFGNGTRLTVT.

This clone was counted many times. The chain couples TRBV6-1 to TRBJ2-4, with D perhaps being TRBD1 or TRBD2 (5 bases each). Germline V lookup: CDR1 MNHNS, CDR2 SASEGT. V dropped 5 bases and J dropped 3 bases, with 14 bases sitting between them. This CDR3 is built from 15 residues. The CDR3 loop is CASSTGEGHKNIQYF. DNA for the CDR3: TGTGCCAGCAGTACCGGAGAGGGGCACAAAAACATTCAGTACTTC.

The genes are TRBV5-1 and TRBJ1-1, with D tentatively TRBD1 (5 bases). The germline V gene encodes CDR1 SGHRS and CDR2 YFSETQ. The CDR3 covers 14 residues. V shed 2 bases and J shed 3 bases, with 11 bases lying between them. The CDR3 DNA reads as TGCGCCAGCAGCTTTGCAGGGTTTTACACTGAAGCTTTCTTT. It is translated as CASSFAGFYTEAFF.

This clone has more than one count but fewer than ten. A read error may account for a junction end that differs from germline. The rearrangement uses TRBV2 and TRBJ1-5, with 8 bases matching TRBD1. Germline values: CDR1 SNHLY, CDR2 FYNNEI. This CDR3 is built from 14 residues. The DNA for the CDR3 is TGTGCCGGCAGTGACAGGGGTCAAAATCGGCCCCAGCATTTT. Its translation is CAGSDRGQNRPQHF.

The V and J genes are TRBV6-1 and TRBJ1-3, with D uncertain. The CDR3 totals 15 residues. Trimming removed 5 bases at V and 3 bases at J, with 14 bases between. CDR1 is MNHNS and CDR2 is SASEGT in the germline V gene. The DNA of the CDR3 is TGTGCCAGCAGTCCCATAGCGGTTTTTGGAAACACCATATATTTT. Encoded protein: CASSPIAVFGNTIYF.

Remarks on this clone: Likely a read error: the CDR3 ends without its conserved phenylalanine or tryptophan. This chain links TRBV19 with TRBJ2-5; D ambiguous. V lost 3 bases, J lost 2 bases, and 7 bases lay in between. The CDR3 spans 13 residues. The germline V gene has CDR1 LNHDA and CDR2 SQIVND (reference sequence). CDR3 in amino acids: CASSIDRQETQYC. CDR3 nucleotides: TGTGCCAGTAGTATTGATAGACAAGAGACCCAGTACTGC.

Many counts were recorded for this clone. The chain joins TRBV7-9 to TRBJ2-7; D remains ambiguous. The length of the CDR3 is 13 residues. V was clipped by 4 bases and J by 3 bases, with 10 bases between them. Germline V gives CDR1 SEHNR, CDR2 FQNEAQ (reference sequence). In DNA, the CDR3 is TGTGCCAGCAGCTACAATAGGGACTACGAGCAGTACTTC. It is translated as CASSYNRDYEQYF. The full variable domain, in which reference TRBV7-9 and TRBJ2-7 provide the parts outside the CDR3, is DTGVSQNPRHKITKRGQNVTFRCDPISEHNRLYWYRQTLGQGPEFLTYFQNEAQLEKSRLLSDRFSAERPKGSFSTLEIQRTEQGDSAMYLCASSYNRDYEQYFGPGTRLTVT.

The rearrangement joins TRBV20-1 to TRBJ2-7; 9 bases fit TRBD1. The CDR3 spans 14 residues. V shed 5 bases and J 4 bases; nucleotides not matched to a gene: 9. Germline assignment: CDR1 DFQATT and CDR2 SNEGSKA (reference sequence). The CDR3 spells CSAYGQGNKYEQYF. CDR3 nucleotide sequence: TGCAGTGCTTATGGACAGGGGAACAAATACGAGCAGTACTTC.

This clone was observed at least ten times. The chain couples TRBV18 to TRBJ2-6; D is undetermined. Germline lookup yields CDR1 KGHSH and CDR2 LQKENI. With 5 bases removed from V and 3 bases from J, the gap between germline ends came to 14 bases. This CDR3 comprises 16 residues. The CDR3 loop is CASSTYVAGGANVLTF. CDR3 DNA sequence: TGTGCCAGCTCAACCTACGTCGCTGGTGGGGCCAACGTCCTGACTTTC. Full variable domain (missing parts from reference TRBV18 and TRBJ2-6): NAGVMQNPRHLVRRRGQEARLRCSPMKGHSHVYWYRQLPEEGLKFMVYLQKENIIDESGMPKERFSAEFPKEGPSILRIQQVVRGDSAAYFCASSTYVAGGANVLTFGAGSRLTVL.

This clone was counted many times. DNA for the CDR3: TGTGCCTGGAGTCCTCCCCCGACTAGCAAGGATGAGCAGTTCTTC. Translation: CAWSPPPTSKDEQFF. V and J are TRBV30 and TRBJ2-1; 7 nucleotides match TRBD2. Germline CDR1 is GTSNPN and CDR2 is SVGIG (reference sequence). V dropped 2 bases and J dropped 8; count of bases not matched to a gene: 12. This CDR3 spans 15 amino acids.

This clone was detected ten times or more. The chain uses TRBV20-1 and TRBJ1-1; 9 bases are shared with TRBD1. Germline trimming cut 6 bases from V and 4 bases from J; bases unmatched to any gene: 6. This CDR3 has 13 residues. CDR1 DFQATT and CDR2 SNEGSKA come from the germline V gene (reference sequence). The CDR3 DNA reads TGCAGTGCCATCCCACAGGGGGCCACTGAAGCTTTCTTT. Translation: CSAIPQGATEAFF.